What follows are 21 T cell receptor beta chains derived from one specimen sequenced in a study of control samples from healthy donors and cancer patients. TCRdb's table, derived via immunoSEQ multiplex PCR, lists solely in-frame clones and lacks some. Of 100,000 to 150,000 clones in the sample, 90% were seen once. The specimen was blood. The receptors come from a young man in good health.

This chain connects TRBV6-5 to TRBJ2-6, with D hard to call. V gave up 4 bases and J gave up 0 bases, with 7 bases separating them. The germline V gene encodes CDR1 MNHEY and CDR2 SVGAGI. The CDR3 contains 15 residues. The CDR3 sequence is CASSSPSSGANVLTF. The CDR3 DNA reads as TGTGCCAGCAGTTCCCCGAGCTCTGGGGCCAACGTCCTGACTTTC.

The J gene is TRBJ1-1, the V gene TRBV7-8; tentative D call: TRBD1 (5 bases). The CDR3 spans 16 residues. CDR1 and CDR2 (germline): SGHVS, FQNEAQ. The V end was cut by 5 bases, the J end by 0 bases, with 16 bases between. This chain's CDR3 is CASSPGPDSMNTEAFF. The CDR3 DNA is TGTGCCAGCAGCCCGGGCCCCGACAGCATGAACACTGAAGCTTTCTTT.

J is TRBJ2-3 and V is TRBV6-5, with TRBD1 matching 9 bases. Germline CDR1 MNHEY, CDR2 SVGAGI. V was clipped by 0 bases and J by 4 bases; unmatched bases: 5. The CDR3 covers 16 residues. CDR3 region: CASSYSSRQGADTQYF. In nucleotides, the CDR3 is TGTGCCAGCAGTTACTCGTCGAGACAGGGGGCAGATACGCAGTATTTT.

This CDR3 reads CASSRNTEAFF. Written as DNA, the CDR3 is TGTGCCAGCAGTCGTAACACTGAAGCTTTCTTT. The rearrangement joins TRBV6-5 to TRBJ1-1; D is unresolved. Germline loops: CDR1 MNHEY, CDR2 SVGAGI. V dropped 5 bases and J dropped 2 bases, with 3 bases sitting between them. The CDR3 runs to 11 residues.

The gene calls are TRBV6-5 and TRBJ2-1; no clear D gene. The CDR3 consists of 16 residues. The V gene's germline CDR1 is MNHEY and CDR2 SVGAGI. Trimming removed 0 bases at V and 6 bases at J, with 15 bases between. CDR3 loop: CASSYSNRRYANEQFF. CDR3 in DNA: TGTGCCAGCAGTTACTCGAACCGGCGGTATGCCAATGAGCAGTTCTTC.

This clone was seen a single time. The rearrangement joins TRBV7-9 to TRBJ2-5; 9 bases line up with TRBD2. V was clipped by 4 bases and J by 3 bases; unmatched bases: 3. Germline values: CDR1 SEHNR, CDR2 FQNEAQ (reference sequence). The CDR3 length is 14 residues. CDR3 nucleotides: TGTGCCAGCAGCTCTTGGACTAGCGAAGAGACCCAGTACTTC. This sequence encodes CASSSWTSEETQYF. The full variable domain, with the rest looked up from reference TRBV7-9 and TRBJ2-5, is DTGVSQNPRHKITKRGQNVTFRCDPISEHNRLYWYRQTLGQGPEFLTYFQNEAQLEKSRLLSDRFSAERPKGSFSTLEIQRTEQGDSAMYLCASSSWTSEETQYFGPGTRLLVL.

This chain uses TRBV3-1 (or the pseudogene TRBV3-2) with TRBJ2-2, with D tentatively TRBD1 (5 bases). Germline V gene data show CDR1 as LGHDT and CDR2 as YNNKEL (reference sequence). The V end was cut by 7 bases, the J end by 4 bases, with 19 bases between. This CDR3 has 16 amino acids. The CDR3 nucleotides are TGTGCCAGCACCCTAATTGGCAGGGCTTCCACCGGGGAGCTGTTTTTT. Amino acid sequence: CASTLIGRASTGELFF.

The chain is built from TRBV4-3 and TRBJ2-1, with D maybe TRBD2 (6 bases). Per germline, CDR1 LGHNA and CDR2 YSLEER. The CDR3 is 15 amino acids. V lost 4 bases and J 0 bases, leaving 10 bases between the germline ends. CDR3 residues: CASSRGEASYNEQFF. The CDR3 nucleotides read TGCGCCAGCAGCCGGGGGGAAGCCTCCTACAATGAGCAGTTCTTC.

This rearrangement joins TRBV27 to TRBJ1-5; D is unresolved. Between the trimmed V and J ends, which lost 6 bases and 4 bases, there was a span of 10 bases. CDR3 length equals 13 residues. Germline assignment: CDR1 MNHEY and CDR2 SMNVEV (reference sequence). The DNA of the CDR3 is TGTGCCAGCAGCGTCGGGTTGAATCAGCCCCAGCATTTT. Translating it yields CASSVGLNQPQHF.

The chain recombines TRBV19 with TRBJ2-1; TRBD2 matches 11 bases. V dropped 6 bases and J dropped 9; count of bases not matched to a gene: 7. The CDR3 sequence is 14 residues long. Germline V CDR1 and CDR2: LNHDA, SQIVND (reference sequence). The chain's CDR3 is CASRDPGTSGEQFF. The CDR3, as DNA: TGTGCCAGTAGAGACCCCGGGACTAGCGGTGAGCAGTTCTTC.

The chain couples TRBV2 to TRBJ2-3, with D maybe TRBD1 (6 bases). This CDR3 has 15 amino acids. Germline V gives CDR1 SNHLY, CDR2 FYNNEI. V was pared by 4 bases and J by 2 bases, with 13 bases between. CDR3 loop: CASSASDRSTDTQYF. CDR3 sequence (DNA): TGTGCCAGCAGTGCCTCCGACAGGTCCACAGATACGCAGTATTTT.

The rearrangement joins TRBV7-2 to TRBJ2-5; no reliable D call. The CDR3 is made up of 13 amino acids. V was shortened by 5 bases and J by 2 bases, with 9 bases between the two germline ends. From germline, CDR1 is SGHTA and CDR2 FQGNSA. The CDR3 sequence is CASSAAGQETQYF. The CDR3 bases are TGTGCCAGCAGCGCGGCAGGTCAAGAGACCCAGTACTTC.

The chain has TRBV28 and TRBJ1-3; 7 bases are shared with TRBD1. Trimming removed 5 bases from V and 2 bases from J; junction bases left unmatched: 9. The CDR3 length is 16 residues. From germline, CDR1 is MDHEN and CDR2 SYDVKM. CDR3: CASSIITGAAGNTIYF. As DNA, the CDR3 is TGTGCCAGCAGTATTATAACAGGGGCTGCTGGAAACACCATATATTTT.

The sample holds one count of this clone. This rearrangement joins TRBV29-1 to TRBJ1-1; D remains unclear. Trimming stripped 7 bases from V and 5 bases from J, with 17 bases between. CDR3 length equals 13 residues. Germline V gene lookup returns CDR1 SQVTM and CDR2 ANQGSEA. CDR3 region: CSAGRTQGTEAFF. CDR3 bases: TGCAGCGCCGGGCGGACCCAAGGGACTGAAGCTTTCTTT.

This clone has a single count. The chain combines TRBV19 with TRBJ1-1; D call uncertain. CDR1 and CDR2 (germline): LNHDA, SQIVND (reference sequence). Trimming took 3 bases from V and 5 from J, leaving 10 bases between them. The CDR3 spans 13 residues. The CDR3 sequence: CASSMGLRTEAFF. The CDR3 nucleotides read TGTGCCAGTAGTATGGGGTTGAGGACTGAAGCTTTCTTT. Supplemented by reference TRBV19 and TRBJ1-1, the full variable domain reads DGGITQSPKYLFRKEGQNVTLSCEQNLNHDAMYWYRQDPGQGLRLIYYSQIVNDFQKGDIAEGYSVSREKKESFPLTVTSAQKNPTAFYLCASSMGLRTEAFFGQGTRLTVV.

The V call is TRBV19, the J call TRBJ2-1; D perhaps matches TRBD1 (6 bases). This CDR3 has 14 amino acids. The V gene's germline CDR1 is LNHDA and CDR2 SQIVND (reference sequence). The ends were cut back, 4 bases at V and 3 bases at J, with 10 bases in the middle. In DNA, the CDR3 is TGTGCCAGTAGTAATGGCAGGGGCTACAATGAGCAGTTCTTC. This encodes CASSNGRGYNEQFF.

CDR3 protein: CASSLGGEGTEAFF. The CDR3 nucleotides read TGTGCCAGCAGTCTCGGGGGGGAGGGCACTGAAGCTTTCTTT. This chain links TRBV6-5 with TRBJ1-1; perhaps TRBD1 as D (5 bases). There are 14 residues in the CDR3. V was pared by 5 bases and J by 4 bases, with 14 bases between. From germline, CDR1 is MNHEY and CDR2 SVGAGI.

The genes are TRBV29-1 and TRBJ2-5; 7 bases line up with TRBD1. The trim removed 0 bases at V and 5 bases at J, leaving 6 bases unmatched. Germline CDR1 and CDR2: SQVTM and ANQGSEA. This CDR3 spans 14 amino acids. As DNA, the CDR3 is TGCAGCGTTGAAGATCCAGACAGGGCGGAGACCCAGTACTTC. Its protein is CSVEDPDRAETQYF.

The gene calls are TRBV7-2 and TRBJ1-5, with no clear D. The germline V and J ends were trimmed by 1 base and 0 bases, with 16 bases remaining between them. The CDR3 is 18 amino acids. CDR1 SGHTA and CDR2 FQGNSA come from the germline V gene. DNA for the CDR3: TGTGCCAGCAGCTTAGGGGCCTCGGAGGCTTATAGCAATCAGCCCCAGCATTTT. It yields the protein CASSLGASEAYSNQPQHF. The full variable domain, rest sourced from reference TRBV7-2 and TRBJ1-5, is GAGVSQSPSNKVTEKGKDVELRCDPISGHTALYWYRQSLGQGLEFLIYFQGNSAPDKSGLPSDRFSAERTGGSVSTLTIQRTQQEDSAVYLCASSLGASEAYSNQPQHFGDGTRLSIL.

The chain recombines TRBV6-6 with TRBJ2-3, with D possibly matching TRBD2 (6 bases). CDR1 is MNHNY and CDR2 is SVGAGI in the germline V gene (reference sequence). This CDR3 is built from 14 residues. The ends were cut back, 4 bases at V and 5 bases at J, with 13 bases in the middle. The CDR3 DNA follows: TGTGCCAGCAGTTCAACGGGAGTTGTAGATACGCAGTATTTT. Its protein product is CASSSTGVVDTQYF.

The V call is TRBV6-5, the J call TRBJ2-6; 7 bases align to TRBD1. CDR3 length equals 16 residues. CDR1 and CDR2 (germline): MNHEY, SVGAGI. The ends lost 0 bases at V and 4 bases at J; junction bases unmatched: 3. The CDR3 loop is CASSYSGGAGANVLTF. CDR3 DNA sequence: TGTGCCAGCAGTTACTCAGGGGGCGCCGGGGCCAACGTCCTGACTTTC.